This TCR beta chain derives from a study of blood T cell repertoires in COVID-19. Profiling relied on immunoSEQ multiplex PCR, and the TCRdb table lists in-frame clones only, not all of them. The sample shows roughly 250,000 clones, roughly 79% of them seen only once. V was clipped by 7 bases and J by 7 bases, with 19 bases between them. Per the germline V gene, CDR1 is SGHTA and CDR2 is FQGNSA. The CDR3 extends over 15 amino acids. V and J are TRBV7-2 and TRBJ2-2, with D maybe TRBD1 (7 bases). This TCR derives from a woman older than 75 with acute or convalescent COVID-19. The material sequenced was peripheral blood. In DNA form, the CDR3 reads TGTGCCAGCAACATAGGAGGGGGCAAAATCGGGGAGCTGTTTTTT. Protein sequence: CASNIGGGKIGELFF.